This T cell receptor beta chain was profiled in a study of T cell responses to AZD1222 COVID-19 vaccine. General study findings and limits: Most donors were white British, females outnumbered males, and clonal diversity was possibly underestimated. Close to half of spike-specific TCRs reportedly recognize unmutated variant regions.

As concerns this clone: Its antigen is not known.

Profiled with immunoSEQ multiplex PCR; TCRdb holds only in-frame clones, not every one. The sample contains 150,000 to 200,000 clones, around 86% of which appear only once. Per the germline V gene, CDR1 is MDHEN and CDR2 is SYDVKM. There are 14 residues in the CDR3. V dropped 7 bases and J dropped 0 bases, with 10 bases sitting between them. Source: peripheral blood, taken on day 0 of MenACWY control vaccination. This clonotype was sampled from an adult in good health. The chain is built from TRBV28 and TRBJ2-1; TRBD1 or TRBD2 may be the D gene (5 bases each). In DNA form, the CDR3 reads TGTGCCAGCATAGAGGGGACCTCCTACAATGAGCAGTTCTTC. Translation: CASIEGTSYNEQFF.